This T cell receptor beta chain was identified during a study of blood T cell repertoires in COVID-19 (dated by TCRdb to about 2020). For context, the study as a whole: Samples from collaborators originated in the United States, Italy and Spain and spanned both the acute and convalescent phases of COVID-19. The prospective study material was composed of cDNA or gDNA derived from T cells, B-cell-depleted T cells, or PBMCs. The dataset comprised deeply sampled blood TCRbeta repertoires from subjects exposed to, actively infected with, or recovered from COVID-19. A freely available public database, intended as a resource for researchers studying the immune response to SARS-CoV-2, is where the repertoires were released. Samples came from the ongoing ImmuneRACE study (first 160 participants) plus 1,254 subjects from 6 global collaborators. The sample metadata nearly always contained a de-identified subject ID, COVID-19 status, age in years and sex. Where available, HLA class I and class II types were taken from metadata supplied by the sample provider and were not determined by assay-based typing.

The CDR3, cysteine through phenylalanine, is 18 amino acids long. This entry keeps only the CDR3 DNA: 54 bases, framed from base 1. CDR1 LGHNA and CDR2 YNFKEQ are derived from the germline V gene. At the junction V is shortened by 4 bases and J by 0 bases; bases outside the gene matches: 13. Collaborating institutions collected whole blood in K2EDTA tubes following their own protocols. For TCRbeta analysis, collaborator samples were shipped as frozen whole blood, as isolated PBMCs, or as DNA extracted from either sample type. About this clone itself: Its antigen is still unknown. No base qualities exist here, and no much larger clone lies one base off it.

TCRbeta CDR3 regions were amplified from genomic DNA using the immunoSEQ Assay, a bias-controlled multiplex PCR. From the authors' description of their analysis: Within the assay, amplification of reference gene primers was used to estimate how many nucleated cells each sample contained. Sequence reads were collapsed and filtered to measure the absolute abundance of every unique TCRbeta CDR3 rearrangement. For each sample, productive Simpson clonality was calculated as the square root of Simpson's diversity index over productive rearrangements. The source is immuneACCESS, and TCRdb retained only in-frame sequences with V and J called. Part of the clones is not carried over; for the studies checked, unresolved V genes explain less than half of this, and the remainder is unexplained. V and J calls and clone size are as listed in that table; D and trimming were resolved from the DNA. This sample gives hundreds of thousands of clones in total; roughly 85% of them show up just once. Roughly 7% of the sample is held by the ten biggest clonotypes.

Study-level results and caveats: Clinical and demographic metadata were provided uncurated, with the amount varying by source and participant.

The TCR originated in a human donor in a cohort sampled during active COVID-19. The V and J segments used are TRBV4-2 and TRBJ1-1, and TRBD1 matches 8 of the central bases. The sample was peripheral blood. The CDR3 amino acid sequence is: CASSPNTRTGMMNTEAFF. The DNA is TGTGCCAGCAGCCCAAATACTCGGACAGGGATGATGAACACTGAAGCTTTCTTT.